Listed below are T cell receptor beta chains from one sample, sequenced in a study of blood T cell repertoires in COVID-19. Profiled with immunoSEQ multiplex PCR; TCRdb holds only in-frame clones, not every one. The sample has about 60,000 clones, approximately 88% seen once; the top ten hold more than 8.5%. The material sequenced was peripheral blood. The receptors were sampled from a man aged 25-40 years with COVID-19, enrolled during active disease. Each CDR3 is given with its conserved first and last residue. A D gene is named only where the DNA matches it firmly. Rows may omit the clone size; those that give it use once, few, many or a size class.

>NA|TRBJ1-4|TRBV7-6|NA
CASSFSTDEKLFF
TGTGCCAGCAGCTTCTCGACAGATGAAAAACTGTTTTTT
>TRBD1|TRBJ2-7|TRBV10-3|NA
CAISERGTGPYEQYF
TGTGCCATCAGTGAGAGAGGGACAGGACCCTACGAGCAGTACTTC
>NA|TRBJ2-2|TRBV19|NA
CASSVEGPNTGELFF
TGTGCCAGTAGTGTTGAGGGCCCGAACACCGGGGAGCTGTTTTTT
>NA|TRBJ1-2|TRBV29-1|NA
CSVTQNGYTF
TGCAGCGTTACACAGAATGGCTACACCTTC
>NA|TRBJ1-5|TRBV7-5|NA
CARMRRRQPQHF
TGTGCCAGGATGCGCCGCCGTCAGCCCCAGCATTTT
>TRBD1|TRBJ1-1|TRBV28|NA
CASSSQGAITEAFF
TGTGCCAGCAGTTCGCAGGGGGCAATAACTGAAGCTTTCTTT
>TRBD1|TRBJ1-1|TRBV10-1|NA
CASGTGASTNTEAFF
TGCGCCAGCGGAACAGGGGCGAGTACCAACACTGAAGCTTTCTTT
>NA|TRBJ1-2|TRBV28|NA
CASRPLTMGGYTF
TGTGCCAGTCGCCCCCTCACTATGGGTGGCTACACCTTC
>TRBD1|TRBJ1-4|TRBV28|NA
CASSISGTGTNEKLFF
TGTGCCAGCAGTATCTCCGGGACAGGGACTAATGAAAAACTGTTTTTT
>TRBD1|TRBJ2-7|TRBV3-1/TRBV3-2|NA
CATGGQGNEQYF
TGTGCCACCGGGGGACAGGGAAACGAGCAGTACTTC
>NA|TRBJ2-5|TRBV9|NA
CASSVGGLQETQYF
TGTGCCAGCAGCGTAGGGGGCCTCCAAGAGACCCAGTACTTC
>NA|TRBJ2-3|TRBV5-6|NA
CASSSVRSGDTDTQYF
TGTGCCAGCAGCTCGGTACGTAGCGGTGACACAGATACGCAGTATTTT
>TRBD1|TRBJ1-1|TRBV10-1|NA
CASSEPRGENTEAFF
TGCGCCAGCAGTGAGCCCAGGGGGGAGAACACTGAAGCTTTCTTT
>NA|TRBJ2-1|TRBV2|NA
CASSPGRRGGYNEQFF
TGTGCCAGCAGTCCGGGGAGGCGGGGCGGCTACAATGAGCAGTTCTTC
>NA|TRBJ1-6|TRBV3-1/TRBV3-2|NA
CASSAGLTNSPLHF
TGTGCCAGCAGCGCGGGACTGACGAATTCACCCCTCCACTTT
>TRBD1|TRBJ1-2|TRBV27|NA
CASSFGQGRGYTF
TGTGCCAGCAGTTTTGGACAGGGTAGGGGCTACACCTTC
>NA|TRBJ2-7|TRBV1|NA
CTSSPLGEANEQYF
TGCACCAGCAGCCCGCTGGGGGAGGCGAACGAGCAGTACTTC
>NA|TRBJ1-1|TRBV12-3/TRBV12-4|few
CASSGGDTEAFF
TGTGCCAGCAGTGGGGGGGATACTGAAGCTTTCTTT
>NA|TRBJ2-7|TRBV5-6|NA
CASSAGLSSYEQYF
TGTGCCAGCAGCGCCGGACTCAGCTCCTACGAGCAGTACTTC
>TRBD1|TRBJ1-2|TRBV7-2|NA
CASSSTGGYSGYTF
TGTGCCAGCAGCTCTACAGGGGGCTATTCGGGCTACACCTTC
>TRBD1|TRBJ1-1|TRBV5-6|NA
CASSWDRGTEAFF
TGTGCCAGCAGCTGGGACAGGGGAACTGAAGCTTTCTTT